The rows below give T cell receptor beta chains drawn from one sample of a study of CD8 T cells in Susac syndrome. A single record per CDR3 protein comes from TCRdb applying MiXCR to the immunoSEQ multiplex PCR reads. The sample lists 90,000 or so distinct CDR3 sequences, approximately 92% occurring once. The sequenced material came from CD8+ T cells from PBMCs. These TCRs come from a human donor in good health. Each CDR3 is given without its conserved first and last residue. Fields, in order: J gene, V gene, CDR3 protein.

J: TRBJ2-7; V: TRBV4-1; CDR3: ASSQAGDRTYEQY
J: TRBJ2-1; V: TRBV19; CDR3: ASSIASGGDYNEQF
J: TRBJ2-3; V: TRBV7-9; CDR3: ASSFEDFTDTQY
J: TRBJ1-2; V: TRBV13; CDR3: ASSRGQREDYGYT
J: TRBJ2-7; V: TRBV2; CDR3: ASSEASGGYEQY
J: TRBJ2-3; V: TRBV7-8; CDR3: ASSSKSSTDTQY
J: TRBJ2-7; V: TRBV5-1; CDR3: ASSLVGGTPSHEQY
J: TRBJ2-7; V: TRBV9; CDR3: ASSGRTGGIYEQY
J: TRBJ2-1; V: TRBV5-1; CDR3: ASSSGLAGAVSSYNEQF
J: TRBJ2-1; V: TRBV13; CDR3: ASRTGTGPNEQF
J: TRBJ2-7; V: TRBV19; CDR3: ASSTGAGEQY
J: TRBJ2-5; V: TRBV5-4; CDR3: ASSLWYGLGETQY
J: TRBJ1-1; V: TRBV12-3/TRBV12-4; CDR3: ASSFAGNTEAF
J: TRBJ2-3; V: TRBV29-1; CDR3: SVVGGGTDTQY
J: TRBJ1-2; V: TRBV9; CDR3: ASNRDEETYT
J: TRBJ2-7; V: TRBV9; CDR3: ASSVASTGSSYEQY
J: TRBJ2-7; V: TRBV19; CDR3: ASSIALAGAYEQY
J: TRBJ2-7; V: TRBV2; CDR3: ASSEFQVAYEQY
J: TRBJ2-7; V: TRBV7-3; CDR3: ASSLAPSGGAEQY
J: TRBJ1-1; V: TRBV15; CDR3: ATRDSQKNTEAF
J: TRBJ1-2; V: TRBV30; CDR3: AWSVGDGYGYT
J: TRBJ2-5; V: TRBV7-3; CDR3: ASSPEGTEETQY
J: TRBJ2-1; V: TRBV3-1; CDR3: ASSHEGLADYNEQF
J: TRBJ1-1; V: TRBV3-1; CDR3: ASSRGNEAF
J: TRBJ2-1; V: TRBV7-2; CDR3: ASSLGTGGFNEQF
J: TRBJ2-3; V: TRBV27; CDR3: ASTEREGADTQY
J: TRBJ1-2; V: TRBV29-1; CDR3: SVVALNYGYT
J: TRBJ2-2; V: TRBV5-6; CDR3: ASDEGTGRGGTGELF
J: TRBJ2-5; V: TRBV29-1; CDR3: SVEFRGLQETQY
J: TRBJ1-1; V: TRBV29-1; CDR3: SVSSGQAEAF
J: TRBJ2-7; V: TRBV6-5; CDR3: ASRTGSEQY
J: TRBJ1-6; V: TRBV19; CDR3: ASTEAARGFALH
J: TRBJ2-3; V: TRBV6-1; CDR3: ASSEIIAASTDTQY
J: TRBJ2-7; V: TRBV6-5; CDR3: ASSYSDSYYEQY
J: TRBJ1-5; V: TRBV19; CDR3: ASSTMGVSNQPQH
J: TRBJ1-2; V: TRBV6-6; CDR3: ASSYYGPGDGYT
J: TRBJ1-4; V: TRBV20-1; CDR3: SASDSTGAGNEKLF
J: TRBJ2-6; V: TRBV10-3; CDR3: ATQQEGSGANVLT
J: TRBJ1-6; V: TRBV7-2; CDR3: ASSLVRTGTNSPLH
J: TRBJ1-2; V: TRBV20-1; CDR3: SAALLYGYT
J: TRBJ2-7; V: TRBV12-3/TRBV12-4; CDR3: ASSMDNYEQY
J: TRBJ1-2; V: TRBV6-1; CDR3: ASPWDSGYGYT
J: TRBJ1-1; V: TRBV9; CDR3: ASSDWPTGTEAF
J: TRBJ2-7; V: TRBV4-1; CDR3: ASGQGTVTYEQY
J: TRBJ1-5; V: TRBV7-2; CDR3: ASSLGPYSNQPQH
J: TRBJ2-7; V: TRBV13; CDR3: ASSLGQRSYEQY
J: TRBJ1-2; V: TRBV20-1; CDR3: SAQQGARGYT
J: TRBJ2-7; V: TRBV7-9; CDR3: ASSQDRGHEQY
J: TRBJ1-2; V: TRBV9; CDR3: ASSVGNGPNYGYT
J: TRBJ2-3; V: TRBV11-2; CDR3: ASSLMSLATFTDTQY
J: TRBJ2-4; V: TRBV29-1; CDR3: SLIDRDENIQY
J: TRBJ1-1; V: TRBV6-1; CDR3: ASSEAFLEAF
J: TRBJ2-2; V: TRBV9; CDR3: ASSLASYTGELF
J: TRBJ1-1; V: TRBV5-1; CDR3: ASSFGATTEAF
J: TRBJ1-1; V: TRBV19; CDR3: ASSQTGYLTEAF
J: TRBJ2-6; V: TRBV7-3; CDR3: ASSLGTGAGANVLT